The T cell receptor (beta chain) described here comes from a study of CD8 T cells in Susac syndrome. Blood CD8+ and CD4+ T cells underwent high-throughput TCR beta sequencing. Random-hexamer reverse transcription was applied to roughly 0.5 to 1 ug RNA. Each CDR3 protein is one row after TCRdb ran MiXCR on the immunoSEQ multiplex PCR reads. Here the sample spans some 77,000 distinct CDR3 sequences, more than 85% being singletons. Germline loops: CDR1 MNHNS, CDR2 SASEGT. After removal of 6 bases from V and 1 base from J, the junction contained 9 bases not matched to a gene. There are 17 residues in the CDR3.

The origin of this receptor is a human donor with Susac syndrome. The rearrangement links TRBV6-1 to TRBJ2-5; 12 bases align to TRBD2. Sequences were obtained from CD4+ T cells from PBMCs. CDR3 in amino acids: CASRKRLAGALQETQYF. The CDR3 coding sequence is TGTGCCAGCAGAAAGAGACTAGCGGGGGCCCTCCAAGAGACCCAGTACTTC.